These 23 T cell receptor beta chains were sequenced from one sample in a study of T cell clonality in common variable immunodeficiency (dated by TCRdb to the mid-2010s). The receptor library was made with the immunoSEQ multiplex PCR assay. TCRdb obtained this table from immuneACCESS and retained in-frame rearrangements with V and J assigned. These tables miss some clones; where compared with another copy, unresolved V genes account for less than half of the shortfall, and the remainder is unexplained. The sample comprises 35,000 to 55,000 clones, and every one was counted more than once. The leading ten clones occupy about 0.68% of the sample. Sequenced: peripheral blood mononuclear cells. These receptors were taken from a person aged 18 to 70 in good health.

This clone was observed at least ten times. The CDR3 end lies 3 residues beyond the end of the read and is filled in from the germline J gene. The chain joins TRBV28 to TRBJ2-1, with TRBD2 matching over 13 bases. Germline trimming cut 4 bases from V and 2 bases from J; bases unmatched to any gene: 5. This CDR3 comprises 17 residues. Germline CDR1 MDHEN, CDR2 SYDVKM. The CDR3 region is CASSSPLAGGTYNEQFF. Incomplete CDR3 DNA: TGTGCCAGCAGTTCCCCACTAGCGGGAGGGACCTACAATGAG.

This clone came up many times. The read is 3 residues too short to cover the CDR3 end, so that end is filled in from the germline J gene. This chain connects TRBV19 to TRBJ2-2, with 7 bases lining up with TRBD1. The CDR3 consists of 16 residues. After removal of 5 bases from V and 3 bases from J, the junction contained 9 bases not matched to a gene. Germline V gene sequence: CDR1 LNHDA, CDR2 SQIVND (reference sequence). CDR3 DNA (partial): TGTGCCAGTAGTTCAACGGACAGGTCATACACCGGGGAG. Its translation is CASSSTDRSYTGE. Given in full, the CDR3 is CASSSTDRSYTGELFF.

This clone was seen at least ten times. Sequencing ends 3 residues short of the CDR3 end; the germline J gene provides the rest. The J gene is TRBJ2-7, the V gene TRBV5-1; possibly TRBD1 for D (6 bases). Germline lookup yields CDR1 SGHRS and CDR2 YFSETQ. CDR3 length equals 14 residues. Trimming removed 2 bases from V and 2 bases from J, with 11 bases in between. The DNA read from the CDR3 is TGCGCCAGCAGCTTAACAGGGCCGGCCTACGAG. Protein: CASSLTGPAYE. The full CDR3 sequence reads CASSLTGPAYEQYF.

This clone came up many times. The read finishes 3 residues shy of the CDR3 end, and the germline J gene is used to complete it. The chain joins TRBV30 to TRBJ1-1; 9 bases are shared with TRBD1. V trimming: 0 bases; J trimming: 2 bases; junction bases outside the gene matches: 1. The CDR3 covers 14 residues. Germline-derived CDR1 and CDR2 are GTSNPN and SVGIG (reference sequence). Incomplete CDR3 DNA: TGTGCCTGGAGTGTACAGGGGGCAAACACTGAA. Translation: CAWSVQGANTE. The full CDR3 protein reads CAWSVQGANTEAFF.

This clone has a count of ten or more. The CDR3 loop is CASSSRDSSYEQYF. The DNA read from the CDR3 is TGTGCCAGCAGCTCCCGGGACAGCTCCTACGAG. This chain connects TRBV7-6 to TRBJ2-7, with 7 bases lining up with TRBD1. Read coverage stops 3 residues before the CDR3 terminus; the germline J gene supplies the remainder. CDR3 length: 14 residues. Trimming at V came to 4 bases and at J to 0 bases, leaving 3 bases not matched to a gene. Germline CDR1 SGHVS, CDR2 FNYEAQ.

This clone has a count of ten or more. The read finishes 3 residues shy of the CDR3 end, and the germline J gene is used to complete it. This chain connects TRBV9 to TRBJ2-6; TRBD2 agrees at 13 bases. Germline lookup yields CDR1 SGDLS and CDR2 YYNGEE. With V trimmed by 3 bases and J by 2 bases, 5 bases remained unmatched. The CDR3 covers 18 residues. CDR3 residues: CASSAPGTSGTGANVLTF. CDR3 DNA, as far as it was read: TGTGCCAGCAGCGCCCCCGGGACTAGCGGGACTGGGGCCAACGTC.

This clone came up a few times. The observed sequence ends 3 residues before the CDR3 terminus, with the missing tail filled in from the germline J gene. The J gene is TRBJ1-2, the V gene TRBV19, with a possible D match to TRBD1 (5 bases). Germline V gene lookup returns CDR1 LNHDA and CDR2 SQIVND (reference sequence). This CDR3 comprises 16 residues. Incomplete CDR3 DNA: TGTGCCACCTCGAGGGGTTTGGGGAAAGGCTACTTCGAC. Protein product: CATSRGLGKGYFD. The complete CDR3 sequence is CATSRGLGKGYFDYTF. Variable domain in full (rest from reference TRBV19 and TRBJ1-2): DGGITQSPKYLFRKEGQNVTLSCEQNLNHDAMYWYRQDPGQGLRLIYYSQIVNDFQKGDIAEGYSVSREKKESFPLTVTSAQKNPTAFYLCATSRGLGKGYFDYTFGSGTRLTVV.

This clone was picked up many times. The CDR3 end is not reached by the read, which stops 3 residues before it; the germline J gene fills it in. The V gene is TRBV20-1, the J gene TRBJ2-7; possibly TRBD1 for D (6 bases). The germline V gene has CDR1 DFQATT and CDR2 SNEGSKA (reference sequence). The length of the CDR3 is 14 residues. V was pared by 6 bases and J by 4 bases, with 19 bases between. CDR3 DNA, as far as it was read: TGCAGTGCGCCCCTCCCCAGGGGTGATTACGAG. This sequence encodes CSAPLPRGDYE. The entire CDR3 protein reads CSAPLPRGDYEQYF.

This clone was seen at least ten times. The CDR3 protein is CASSLGGGHNNEKLFF. CDR3 bases read: TGCGCCAGCAGCTTGGGAGGGGGCCATAATAATGAAAAA. The rearrangement uses TRBV5-1 and TRBJ1-4, with TRBD1 identical over 7 bases. The read terminates 3 residues before the CDR3 end, so the remaining end is supplied by the germline J gene. The CDR3 is 16 amino acids. CDR1 SGHRS and CDR2 YFSETQ come from the germline V gene. V trimming: 0 bases; J trimming: 4 bases; junction bases outside the gene matches: 6. Variable domain in full (rest from reference TRBV5-1 and TRBJ1-4): KAGVTQTPRYLIKTRGQQVTLSCSPISGHRSVSWYQQTPGQGLQFLFEYFSETQRNKGNFPGRFSGRQFSNSRSEMNVSTLELGDSALYLCASSLGGGHNNEKLFFGSGTQLSVL.

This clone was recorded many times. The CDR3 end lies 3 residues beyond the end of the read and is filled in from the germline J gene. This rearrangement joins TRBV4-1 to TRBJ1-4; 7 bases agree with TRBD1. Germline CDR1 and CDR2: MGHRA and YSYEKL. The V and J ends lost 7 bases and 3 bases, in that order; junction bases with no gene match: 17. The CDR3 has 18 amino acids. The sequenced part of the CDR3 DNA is TGCGCCAGCACCCCTGACAGGGCAATCAAGGCGGCTAATGAAAAA. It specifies CASTPDRAIKAANEK. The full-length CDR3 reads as CASTPDRAIKAANEKLFF.

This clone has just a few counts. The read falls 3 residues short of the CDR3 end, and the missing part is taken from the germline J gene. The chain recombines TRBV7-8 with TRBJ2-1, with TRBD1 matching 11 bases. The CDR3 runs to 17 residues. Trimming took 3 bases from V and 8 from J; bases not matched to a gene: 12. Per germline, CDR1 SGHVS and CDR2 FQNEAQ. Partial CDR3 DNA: TGTGCCAGCAGCTTCTTGGACAGGGGGCCGGCCTGGGATGAG. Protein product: CASSFLDRGPAWDE. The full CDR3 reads CASSFLDRGPAWDEQFF.

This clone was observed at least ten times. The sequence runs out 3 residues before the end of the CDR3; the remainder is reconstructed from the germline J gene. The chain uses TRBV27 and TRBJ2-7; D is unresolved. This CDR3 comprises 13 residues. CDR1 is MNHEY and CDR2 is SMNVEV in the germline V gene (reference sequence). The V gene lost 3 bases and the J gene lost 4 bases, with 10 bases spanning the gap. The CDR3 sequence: CASSFTLGYEQYF. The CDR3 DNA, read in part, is TGTGCCAGCAGTTTCACCCTCGGTTACGAG.

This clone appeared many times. The CDR3 sequence: CASSYEGSNQPQHF. CDR3 DNA, as far as it was read: TGTGCCAGCAGTTACGAGGGTAGCAATCAGCCC. The V and J genes are TRBV6-2 or TRBV6-3 and TRBJ1-5; no clear D. The sequenced fragment ends 3 residues before the CDR3 boundary, so the rest is inferred from the germline J gene. CDR3 size: 14 residues. V was trimmed by 2 bases and J by 0 bases, leaving 5 bases between them. CDR1 is MNHEY, CDR2 SVGEGT, per germline.

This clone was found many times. CDR3 loop: CASSQTSGFRYGYTF. The CDR3 DNA, read in part, is TGTGCCAGCAGCCAGACGAGCGGTTTTCGCTATGGC. This chain uses TRBV14 with TRBJ1-2; D gene unclear. With the read ending 3 residues before the CDR3 end, the germline J gene is used to fill in that end. The CDR3 covers 15 residues. Looked up from germline, CDR1 is SGHDN and CDR2 is FVKESK. The V and J ends lost 3 bases and 4 bases respectively, with 15 bases between them.

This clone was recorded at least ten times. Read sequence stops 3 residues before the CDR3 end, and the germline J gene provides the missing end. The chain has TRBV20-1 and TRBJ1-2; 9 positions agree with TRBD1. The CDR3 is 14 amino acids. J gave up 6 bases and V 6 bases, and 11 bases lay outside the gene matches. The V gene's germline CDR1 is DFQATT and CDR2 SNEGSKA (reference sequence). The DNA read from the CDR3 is TGCAGTGCCGGAAGCCCCGGGACAGGGAATGGC. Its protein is CSAGSPGTGNG. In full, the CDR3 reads CSAGSPGTGNGYTF.

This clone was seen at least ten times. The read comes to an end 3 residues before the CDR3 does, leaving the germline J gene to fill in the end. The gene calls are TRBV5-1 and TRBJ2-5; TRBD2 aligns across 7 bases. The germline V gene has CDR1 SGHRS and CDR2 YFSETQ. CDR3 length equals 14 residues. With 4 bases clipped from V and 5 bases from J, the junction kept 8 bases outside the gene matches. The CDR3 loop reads CASSVTSVGETQYF. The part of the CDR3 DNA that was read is TGCGCCAGCAGCGTCACTAGCGTAGGCGAGACC.

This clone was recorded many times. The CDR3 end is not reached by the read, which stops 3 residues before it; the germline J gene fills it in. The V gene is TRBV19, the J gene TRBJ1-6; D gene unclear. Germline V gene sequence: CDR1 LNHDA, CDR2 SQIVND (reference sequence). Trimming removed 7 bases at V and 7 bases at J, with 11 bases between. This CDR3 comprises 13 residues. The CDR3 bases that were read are TGTGCCAGTAAAAACACCATGAATTCACCC. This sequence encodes CASKNTMNSP. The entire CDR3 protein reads CASKNTMNSPLHF.

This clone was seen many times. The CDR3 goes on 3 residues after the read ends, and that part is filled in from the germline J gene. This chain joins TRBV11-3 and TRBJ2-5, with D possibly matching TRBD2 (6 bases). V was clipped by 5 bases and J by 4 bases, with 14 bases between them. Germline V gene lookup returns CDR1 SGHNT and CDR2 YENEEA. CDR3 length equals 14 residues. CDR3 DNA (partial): TGTGCCAGCAGCCCTGGGCTAGCGTCAGAGACC. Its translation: CASSPGLASET. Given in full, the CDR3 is CASSPGLASETQYF.

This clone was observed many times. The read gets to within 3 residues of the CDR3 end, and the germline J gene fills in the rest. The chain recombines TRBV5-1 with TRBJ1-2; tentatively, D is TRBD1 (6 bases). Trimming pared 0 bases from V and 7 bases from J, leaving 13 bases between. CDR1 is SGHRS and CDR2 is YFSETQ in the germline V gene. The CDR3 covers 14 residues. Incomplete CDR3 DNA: TGCGCCAGCAGCTTGGTTACAGGGAGGGTTGGC. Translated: CASSLVTGRVG. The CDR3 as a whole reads CASSLVTGRVGYTF.

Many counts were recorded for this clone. CDR3 in amino acids: CASSSDRADTQYF. CDR3 DNA (partial): TGCGCCAGCAGCTCGGACAGGGCAGATACG. V usage is TRBV5-1 and J usage is TRBJ2-3, with 8 bases identical to TRBD1. The observed sequence ends 3 residues before the CDR3 terminus, with the missing tail filled in from the germline J gene. Trimming cost V 3 bases and J 4 bases; bases outside gene matches: 1. CDR3 length: 13 residues. From germline, CDR1 is SGHRS and CDR2 YFSETQ.

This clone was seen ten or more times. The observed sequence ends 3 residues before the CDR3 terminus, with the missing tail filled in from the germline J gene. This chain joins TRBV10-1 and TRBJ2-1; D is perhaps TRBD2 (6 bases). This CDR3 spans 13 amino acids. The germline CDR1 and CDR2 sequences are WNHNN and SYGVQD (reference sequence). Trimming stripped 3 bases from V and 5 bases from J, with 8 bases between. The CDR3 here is CASSDGGDNEQFF. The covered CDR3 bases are TGCGCCAGCAGTGACGGAGGGGACAATGAG.

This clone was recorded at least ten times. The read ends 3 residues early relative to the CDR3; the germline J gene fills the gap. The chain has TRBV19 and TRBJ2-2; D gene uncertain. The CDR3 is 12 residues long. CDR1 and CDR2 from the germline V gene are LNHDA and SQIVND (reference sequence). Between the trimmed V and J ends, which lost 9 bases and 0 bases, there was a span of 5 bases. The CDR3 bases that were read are TGTGCCAGCCGGTCGAACACCGGGGAG. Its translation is CASRSNTGE. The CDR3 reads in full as CASRSNTGELFF.

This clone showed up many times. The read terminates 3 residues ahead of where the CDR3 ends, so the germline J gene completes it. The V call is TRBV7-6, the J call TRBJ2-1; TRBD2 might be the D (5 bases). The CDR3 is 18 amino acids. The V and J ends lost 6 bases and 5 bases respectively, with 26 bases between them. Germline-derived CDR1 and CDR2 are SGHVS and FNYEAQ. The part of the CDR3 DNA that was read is TGTGCCAGCAGTCGAAACCTCATGCTCGCGGAGACTAACAATGAG. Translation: CASSRNLMLAETNNE. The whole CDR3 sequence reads CASSRNLMLAETNNEQFF.